These 2 T cell receptor beta chains came from one sample sequenced in a study of CD8+ T cells in alopecia areata. Treatment denoted: oral pan-JAK inhibitor, 5-10 mg twice daily. RNA, once extracted, was reverse transcribed into cDNA for use as the sequencing template. Measured with immunoSEQ multiplex PCR; TCRdb has only the in-frame clones, and not every one. The sample includes about 180,000 clones, about 51% seen only once; the top ten take over 9%. The specimen comprised CD8+ T cells sorted from blood, sampled at roughly week 52, from a patient treated with tofacitinib. The receptors here all came from a human donor with alopecia areata.

This clone was counted only a few times. The chain is built from TRBV7-9 and TRBJ2-7; possible D gene TRBD1, 7 bases. Germline loops: CDR1 SEHNR, CDR2 FQNEAQ (reference sequence). The CDR3 has 12 residues. The ends were cut back, 11 bases at V and 3 bases at J, with 14 bases in the middle. The CDR3 reads CACGTVLYEQYF. The CDR3 DNA reads as TGTGCCTGCGGGACAGTGCTCTACGAGCAGTACTTC.

The CDR3 is CASSAGQGSGANVLTF. The CDR3, as DNA: TGTGCCAGCAGTGCAGGACAGGGATCTGGGGCCAACGTCCTGACTTTC. V gene TRBV27 combines with J gene TRBJ2-6; TRBD1 matches 8 bases. The CDR3 loop spans 16 amino acids. Trimming at V came to 5 bases and at J to 1 base, leaving 4 bases not matched to a gene. The germline V gene has CDR1 MNHEY and CDR2 SMNVEV (reference sequence).